The clone carrying this TCR beta chain was counted many times. What it binds is not known. The cDNA came from 5'RACE with 10-nucleotide random UMIs. In TCRdb, the 5' RACE reads were re-called with MiXCR into one record per CDR3 protein. This sample carries around 69,000 distinct CDR3 sequences, nearly 3.5% of them seen once, and the ten largest clones take 3.7%. These data come from a study of neurological immune-mediated disorders. General study points: The greatest TCR clonal expansion appeared in HTLV-1-associated myelopathy and the smallest, falling below healthy controls, in multiple sclerosis. The expanded clones of different subjects shared no CDR3 amino acid sequences (suggesting private repertoires in all groups).

Preparation of the unsorted libraries drew on 2 million PBMCs stored at -80 C. The sequence derives from a man between 35 and 55 years old with multiple sclerosis. Sequencing input: PBMCs.

In DNA, the CDR3 is TGCGCCAGCAGCTTGGTCGGGGGCTCCTACGAGCAGTACTTC. Its translation is CASSLVGGSYEQYF. The chain uses TRBV5-1 and TRBJ2-7; D possibly corresponds to TRBD2 (6 bases). V was pared by 0 bases and J by 0 bases, with 7 bases between. The CDR3 has 14 amino acids. CDR1 is SGHRS and CDR2 is YFSETQ in the germline V gene.